The 9 T cell receptor beta chains below were found in one sample sequenced in a study of cytomegalovirus exposure and HLA in healthy donors. Primers: 60 Vbeta forward and 13 Jbeta reverse. Clones were read by immunoSEQ multiplex PCR, and TCRdb kept only the in-frame ones, dropping some. This table has about 220,000 clones, around 80% appearing once. The sequenced material came from PBMCs. These receptors were obtained from a boy aged 2 to 10 in good health and CMV-seronegative.

The rearrangement uses TRBV10-3 and TRBJ2-1, with 9 bases aligning to TRBD2. V shed 0 bases and J 9 bases; nucleotides not matched to a gene: 6. This CDR3 spans 15 amino acids. Germline V lookup: CDR1 ENHRY, CDR2 SYGVKD. CDR3 DNA: TGTGCCATCAGTGAGTCGAGTCTAGCGGGGAGTGAGCAGTTCTTC. Translating it yields CAISESSLAGSEQFF.

This chain connects TRBV30 to TRBJ1-6; D is possibly TRBD1 (6 bases). Trimming stripped 1 base from V and 15 bases from J, with 19 bases between. The V gene's germline CDR1 is GTSNPN and CDR2 SVGIG (reference sequence). CDR3 length: 14 residues. CDR3 in amino acids: CAWSAGGLNRILHF. DNA for the CDR3: TGTGCCTGGAGTGCGGGGGGGCTTAATCGGATCCTCCACTTT.

The chain links TRBV11-1 to TRBJ2-1; weak D call: TRBD1 (6 bases). Trimming removed 5 bases at V and 0 bases at J, with 17 bases between. The CDR3 spans 17 residues. Per the germline V gene, CDR1 is SGHAT and CDR2 is FQDESV (reference sequence). The CDR3 DNA is TGTGCCAGCAGCAAGCAGACAGGTCCTAGCTCCTACAATGAGCAGTTCTTC. The encoded protein is CASSKQTGPSSYNEQFF.

The chain links TRBV10-3 to TRBJ2-5; 9 nucleotides match TRBD1. With 6 bases clipped from V and 3 bases from J, the junction kept 14 bases outside the gene matches. Germline assignment: CDR1 ENHRY and CDR2 SYGVKD. This CDR3 has 17 amino acids. The CDR3 region is CAIRGAGTGSSEETQYF. The CDR3, as DNA: TGTGCCATCAGGGGTGCTGGGACAGGGAGTTCGGAAGAGACCCAGTACTTC.

V is TRBV19 and J is TRBJ1-5; D not resolved. Germline assignment: CDR1 LNHDA and CDR2 SQIVND (reference sequence). This CDR3 contains 17 residues. V was pared by 0 bases and J by 6 bases, with 18 bases between. The CDR3 here is CASSIDIPTPEGQPQHF. The DNA of the CDR3 is TGTGCCAGTAGTATAGATATCCCAACCCCCGAGGGTCAGCCCCAGCATTTT.

This chain links TRBV5-5 with TRBJ2-5; 9 nucleotides match TRBD2. The trim removed 7 bases at V and 3 bases at J, leaving 4 bases unmatched. The CDR3 runs to 13 residues. Per germline, CDR1 SGHKS and CDR2 YYEKEE (reference sequence). The chain's CDR3 is CASVAGVEETQYF. CDR3 DNA: TGTGCCAGCGTAGCGGGGGTGGAAGAGACCCAGTACTTC.

This clone was seen a few times. V usage is TRBV5-1 and J usage is TRBJ1-1; 9 bases agree with TRBD1. CDR1 is SGHRS, CDR2 YFSETQ, per germline. The CDR3 length is 14 residues. Trimming cost V 3 bases and J 4 bases; bases outside gene matches: 4. The CDR3 nucleotides are TGCGCCAGCAGCTGGACAGGGGAGGGCACTGAAGCTTTCTTT. It translates to CASSWTGEGTEAFF. Looking up the rest from reference TRBV5-1 and TRBJ1-1 gives the full variable domain: KAGVTQTPRYLIKTRGQQVTLSCSPISGHRSVSWYQQTPGQGLQFLFEYFSETQRNKGNFPGRFSGRQFSNSRSEMNVSTLELGDSALYLCASSWTGEGTEAFFGQGTRLTVV.

The rearrangement links TRBV19 to TRBJ2-7; a possible D gene is TRBD1 (6 bases). The CDR3 is 12 amino acids. The germline CDR1 and CDR2 sequences are LNHDA and SQIVND (reference sequence). V lost 4 bases and J lost 4, with 8 bases in between. The CDR3 sequence: CASSTDSYEQYF. Here the CDR3 DNA reads TGTGCCAGTAGTACGGACAGTTACGAGCAGTACTTC.

This chain links TRBV5-4 with TRBJ2-1; a weak D match, TRBD2 (6 bases). Germline loops: CDR1 SGHNT, CDR2 YYREEE (reference sequence). Trimming pared 1 base from V and 1 base from J, leaving 18 bases between. The CDR3 covers 18 residues. In nucleotides, the CDR3 is TGTGCCAGCAGCTTGATGGGGCAGCTAGCGTTTTCCTACAATGAGCAGTTCTTC. It codes for CASSLMGQLAFSYNEQFF.